The rows below give T cell receptor beta chains drawn from one sample of a study of CD4 and CD8 cells across lung adenocarcinoma regions. TCRdb itself ran the PCR reads through MiXCR, one entry per CDR3 protein. The repertoire consists of about 25,000 distinct CDR3 sequences, with more than 40% occurring once and the leading ten covering more than 40%. Source material: CD8+ T cells from the center of a lung tumor. The receptors stem from a male donor with lung adenocarcinoma. The CD4 and CD8 labels of this study may be unreliable. CDR3s include the opening cysteine and the closing phenylalanine or tryptophan. A D gene is named only where the DNA matches it firmly. A row's size may be missing; if present it is once, few, many or a size class.

d_gene: NA
v_gene: TRBV10-1
abundance: NA
j_gene: TRBJ2-7
CDR3nt: TGCGCCAGCAGTGTAACAGGGTACTATATTGGGTACGAGCAGTACTTC
CDR3aa: CASSVTGYYIGYEQYF

d_gene: NA
v_gene: TRBV27
abundance: many
j_gene: TRBJ2-7
CDR3nt: TGTGCCAGCAGTTTATCGAGAAGGGTCGGCACACTAGAGCAGTACTTC
CDR3aa: CASSLSRRVGTLEQYF

d_gene: TRBD2
v_gene: TRBV3-1
abundance: many
j_gene: TRBJ2-1
CDR3nt: TGTGCCAGCAGCCAAGATCGTCTAGCGGGAGTCGACAATGAGCAGTTCTTC
CDR3aa: CASSQDRLAGVDNEQFF

d_gene: NA
v_gene: TRBV6-5
abundance: medium-sized
j_gene: TRBJ1-1
CDR3nt: TGTGCCAGCAGTTACCGGCAGACGAACACTGAAGCTTTCTTT
CDR3aa: CASSYRQTNTEAFF

d_gene: NA
v_gene: TRBV3-1
abundance: NA
j_gene: TRBJ1-3
CDR3nt: TGTGCCAGCAGCCAACAAAGCTCTGGAAACACCATATATTTT
CDR3aa: CASSQQSSGNTIYF

d_gene: NA
v_gene: TRBV6-5
abundance: NA
j_gene: TRBJ2-3
CDR3nt: TGTGCCAGCAGTTACGTCGGGAACACCGATACGCAGTTTTTT
CDR3aa: CASSYVGNTDTQFF

d_gene: NA
v_gene: TRBV6-1
abundance: once
j_gene: TRBJ2-5
CDR3nt: TGTGCCAGCAGTGAAGCCGGGAGACGTGACCGAGAGACCCAGTACTTC
CDR3aa: CASSEAGRRDRETQYF

d_gene: NA
v_gene: TRBV6-1
abundance: NA
j_gene: TRBJ2-3
CDR3nt: TGTGCCAGCAGCGAACCTGGCACAGATACGCAGTATTTT
CDR3aa: CASSEPGTDTQYF

d_gene: NA
v_gene: TRBV6-1
abundance: NA
j_gene: TRBJ2-4
CDR3nt: TGTGCCAGCAGTGAAGCCGGGATAGGAGCCAAAGACACTCAGTATTTC
CDR3aa: CASSEAGIGAKDTQYF

d_gene: TRBD2
v_gene: TRBV10-1
abundance: NA
j_gene: TRBJ2-1
CDR3nt: TGCGCCAGCAGTGAGGGTACTAGCGGGGTCAATGAGCAGTTCTTC
CDR3aa: CASSEGTSGVNEQFF

d_gene: NA
v_gene: TRBV6-1
abundance: NA
j_gene: TRBJ2-5
CDR3nt: TGTGCCAGCAGTAAGAGAGGGCGGAAGGCCCAGTATTTC
CDR3aa: CASSKRGRKAQYF

d_gene: TRBD1
v_gene: TRBV6-1
abundance: once
j_gene: TRBJ2-1
CDR3nt: TGTGCCAGCAGAACCTCAGGGGGCGTTTTTCTCAATGAGCAGTTCTTC
CDR3aa: CASRTSGGVFLNEQFF

d_gene: TRBD2
v_gene: TRBV7-2
abundance: NA
j_gene: TRBJ2-1
CDR3nt: TGTGCCAGCAGCAAGGGACTAGCGGGATCTCAGTTCTTC
CDR3aa: CASSKGLAGSQFF

d_gene: NA
v_gene: TRBV6-1
abundance: NA
j_gene: TRBJ2-7
CDR3nt: TGTGCCAGCAGGGAACTCCAGGCTGTCGGCACCAATACGCAGTACTTC
CDR3aa: CASRELQAVGTNTQYF

d_gene: TRBD1
v_gene: TRBV6-1
abundance: NA
j_gene: TRBJ2-5
CDR3nt: TGTGCCAGCAGGGGGGAAGGGGGCCGGGACCAAAAGACCCAGTACTTC
CDR3aa: CASRGEGGRDQKTQYF

d_gene: TRBD1
v_gene: TRBV6-1
abundance: many
j_gene: TRBJ2-1
CDR3nt: TGTGCCAGCAGTCGACAGGGGAACAATGAGCAGTTCTTC
CDR3aa: CASSRQGNNEQFF

d_gene: TRBD2
v_gene: TRBV20-1
abundance: many
j_gene: TRBJ2-1
CDR3nt: TGCAGTGCTAGGGAGGGAGGGGCCTACAATGAGCAGTTCTTC
CDR3aa: CSAREGGAYNEQFF

d_gene: TRBD1
v_gene: TRBV6-1
abundance: NA
j_gene: TRBJ2-2
CDR3nt: TGTGCCAGCAGGGACAGGGCGAACACCGGGGAGCTGTTTTTT
CDR3aa: CASRDRANTGELFF

d_gene: NA
v_gene: TRBV5-1
abundance: NA
j_gene: TRBJ1-2
CDR3nt: TGCGCCAGCAGCTTGGAGGCGGGGGCGGACTATGGCTACACCTTC
CDR3aa: CASSLEAGADYGYTF

d_gene: TRBD2
v_gene: TRBV7-7
abundance: few
j_gene: TRBJ2-5
CDR3nt: TGTGCTAGCAGCGGTAGCGGGCAAGAGACCCAGTACTTC
CDR3aa: CASSGSGQETQYF

d_gene: TRBD2
v_gene: TRBV6-1
abundance: NA
j_gene: TRBJ2-5
CDR3nt: TGTGCCAGCAGTGAAAGGGCGGGGGGGGGGGCCTGGGCCAAAGAGACCCAGTACTTC
CDR3aa: CASSERAGGGAWAKETQYF

d_gene: NA
v_gene: TRBV6-1
abundance: many
j_gene: TRBJ1-3
CDR3nt: TGTGCCAGCAGAAGGGGGGATTACTCTGGAAACACCATATATTTT
CDR3aa: CASRRGDYSGNTIYF

d_gene: TRBD1
v_gene: TRBV10-1
abundance: few
j_gene: TRBJ2-7
CDR3nt: TGCGCCAGCAGTGACAGGACAGGGGCCTACGAGCAGTACTTC
CDR3aa: CASSDRTGAYEQYF

d_gene: NA
v_gene: TRBV6-4
abundance: many
j_gene: TRBJ1-2
CDR3nt: TGTGCCAGCAGTGACTCAGGAGGCTATGGCTACACCTTC
CDR3aa: CASSDSGGYGYTF

d_gene: TRBD2
v_gene: TRBV6-1
abundance: medium-sized
j_gene: TRBJ2-3
CDR3nt: TGTGCCAGCATAAAGCGGGATGGCACAGATACGCAGTATTTT
CDR3aa: CASIKRDGTDTQYF

d_gene: TRBD1
v_gene: TRBV6-1
abundance: NA
j_gene: TRBJ2-1
CDR3nt: TGTGCCAGCAGTGGACCTGCGGGACAGGGTAAAAATGAGCAGTTCTTC
CDR3aa: CASSGPAGQGKNEQFF

d_gene: NA
v_gene: TRBV6-5
abundance: many
j_gene: TRBJ1-4
CDR3nt: TGTGCCAGCAGTTACAAGGACAGTTTTAATGAAAAACTGTTTTTT
CDR3aa: CASSYKDSFNEKLFF

d_gene: TRBD2
v_gene: TRBV6-1
abundance: many
j_gene: TRBJ2-7
CDR3nt: TGTGCCAGCAGATCCAGCTGGGGGGGAGGAGGCGAGCAGTACTTC
CDR3aa: CASRSSWGGGGEQYF

d_gene: NA
v_gene: TRBV10-2
abundance: many
j_gene: TRBJ2-5
CDR3nt: TGCGCCAGCAGTGTCTCGGCAGGTTTGGAGACCCAGTACTTC
CDR3aa: CASSVSAGLETQYF

d_gene: NA
v_gene: TRBV6-1
abundance: NA
j_gene: TRBJ2-3
CDR3nt: TGTGCCAGCGGCCCGGGGCTGAGAGCCAAAGATACTCAGTACTTT
CDR3aa: CASGPGLRAKDTQYF

d_gene: TRBD1
v_gene: TRBV7-8
abundance: many
j_gene: TRBJ2-7
CDR3nt: TGTGCCAGCAGCACGATCACAGGGGGTGAGCAGTACTTC
CDR3aa: CASSTITGGEQYF

d_gene: NA
v_gene: TRBV6-1
abundance: NA
j_gene: TRBJ2-4
CDR3nt: TGTGCGAGCAGTGTAGCCGGGATGTGGGCCGAAGATACGCAGTACTTC
CDR3aa: CASSVAGMWAEDTQYF

d_gene: NA
v_gene: TRBV11-2
abundance: NA
j_gene: TRBJ1-4
CDR3nt: TGTGCCAGCAGCTTAGCCTTGACACAGTTGGTCTACGAAAAACTGTTTTTT
CDR3aa: CASSLALTQLVYEKLFF

d_gene: NA
v_gene: TRBV10-1
abundance: NA
j_gene: TRBJ2-5
CDR3nt: TGCGCCTGTAGTGCGGAGATCGGAGGCCGTGACCAAGAGACTCAGTACTTC
CDR3aa: CACSAEIGGRDQETQYF

d_gene: NA
v_gene: TRBV27
abundance: many
j_gene: TRBJ1-4
CDR3nt: TGTGCCAGCAGTTTAGGCAGGGCTAGAGAAAAACTGTTTTTT
CDR3aa: CASSLGRAREKLFF

d_gene: NA
v_gene: TRBV30
abundance: NA
j_gene: TRBJ2-6
CDR3nt: TGTGCCTACCGGAGCTCTGGGGCCAACGTCCTGACTTTC
CDR3aa: CAYRSSGANVLTF

d_gene: NA
v_gene: TRBV7-8
abundance: few
j_gene: TRBJ2-7
CDR3nt: TGTGCCAGCAGCTTAGAGGGAGGGGGCCTGTACGAGCAGTACTTC
CDR3aa: CASSLEGGGLYEQYF

d_gene: NA
v_gene: TRBV3-1
abundance: NA
j_gene: TRBJ2-5
CDR3nt: TGTGCCAGCAGCCAGGCGGAGACCCAGTACTTC
CDR3aa: CASSQAETQYF

d_gene: TRBD2
v_gene: TRBV24-1
abundance: NA
j_gene: TRBJ2-3
CDR3nt: TGTGCCGCGGGGGGAGGTGGCGGGGTCAAAGATACGCAGTATTTC
CDR3aa: CAAGGGGGVKDTQYF

d_gene: NA
v_gene: TRBV10-2
abundance: NA
j_gene: TRBJ2-3
CDR3nt: TGCGCCAGCGGGGGGCCCGGGGGGCGAGCCACAGAGACGCAGTATTTC
CDR3aa: CASGGPGGRATETQYF

d_gene: NA
v_gene: TRBV6-1
abundance: NA
j_gene: TRBJ2-3
CDR3nt: TGTGCCAGCATCACACAGGTGTGGGCCAAAAACACGCAGTACTTT
CDR3aa: CASITQVWAKNTQYF

d_gene: NA
v_gene: TRBV6-1
abundance: NA
j_gene: TRBJ2-7
CDR3nt: TGTGCCAGGGGCCCCGGGGGGCGGGGGCTAGATACGCAGTACTTC
CDR3aa: CARGPGGRGLDTQYF

d_gene: NA
v_gene: TRBV11-3
abundance: many
j_gene: TRBJ2-7
CDR3nt: TGTGCCAGCAGCCCGGACAGCGGTGCCTACGAGCAGTACTTC
CDR3aa: CASSPDSGAYEQYF

d_gene: TRBD2
v_gene: TRBV10-1
abundance: many
j_gene: TRBJ2-2
CDR3nt: TGCGCCAGCCAACCGGGACTAGCAACCGGGGAGCTGTTTTTT
CDR3aa: CASQPGLATGELFF

d_gene: NA
v_gene: TRBV6-1
abundance: NA
j_gene: TRBJ2-2
CDR3nt: TGTGCCAGCAGGCTTGAAAAGGACACCGGGGAGCTGTTTTTT
CDR3aa: CASRLEKDTGELFF

d_gene: NA
v_gene: TRBV6-1
abundance: NA
j_gene: TRBJ2-5
CDR3nt: TGTGCCAGGGGGTACGGGGCCGGGGACCAAGAGACGCAGTACTTC
CDR3aa: CARGYGAGDQETQYF